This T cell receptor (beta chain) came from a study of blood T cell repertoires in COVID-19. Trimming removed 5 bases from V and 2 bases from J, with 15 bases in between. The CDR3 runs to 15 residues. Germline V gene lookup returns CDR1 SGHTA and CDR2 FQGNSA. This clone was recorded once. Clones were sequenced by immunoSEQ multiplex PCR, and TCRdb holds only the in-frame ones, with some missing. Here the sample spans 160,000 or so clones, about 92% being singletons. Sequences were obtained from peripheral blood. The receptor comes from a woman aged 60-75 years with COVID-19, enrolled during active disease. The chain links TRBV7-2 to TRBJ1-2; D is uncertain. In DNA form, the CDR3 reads TGTGCCAGCAGCAATAGGATTGGAGGGAACTATGGCTACACCTTC. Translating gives CASSNRIGGNYGYTF.